A single sample gave rise to the 10 T cell receptor beta chains below, sequenced in a study of T cell responses to AZD1222 COVID-19 vaccine. Sequencing was performed with immunoSEQ multiplex PCR; in TCRdb, only in-frame clones are kept and a portion is missing. The profile shows 150,000 or so clones, approximately 90% of them singletons. The input for sequencing was peripheral blood, taken on day 0 of AZD1222 vaccination. These receptors came from an adult in good health.

V gene TRBV28 combines with J gene TRBJ1-1; 8 bases match TRBD1. Germline V lookup: CDR1 MDHEN, CDR2 SYDVKM. The CDR3 sequence is 15 residues long. With 5 bases clipped from V and 6 bases from J, the junction kept 11 bases outside the gene matches. The CDR3, as DNA: TGTGCCAGCAGTCGAGGTCAGGGGGCGTTCTCTGAAGCTTTCTTT. Amino acids: CASSRGQGAFSEAFF.

Worth noting for this clone: At the DNA level, this CDR3 is encoded by other sequences in the same sample as well. The V gene is TRBV15, the J gene TRBJ1-5, with a tentative D call TRBD1 (6 bases). Trimming took 3 bases from V and 2 from J, leaving 8 bases between them. The length of the CDR3 is 14 residues. Germline V gene data show CDR1 as LNHNV and CDR2 as YYDKDF (reference sequence). The DNA of the CDR3 is TGTGCCACCAGCAGGAGGGGGGGCAATCAGCCCCAGCATTTT. Protein product: CATSRRGGNQPQHF.

This chain joins TRBV28 and TRBJ1-6, with 7 bases aligning to TRBD1. This CDR3 has 15 amino acids. Germline values: CDR1 MDHEN, CDR2 SYDVKM. The V segment lost 6 bases and the J segment 10 bases; nucleotides outside the gene matches: 12. The CDR3 coding sequence is TGTGCCAGCAGCCCACTCGACAGGGATCAATCACCCCTCCACTTT. It yields the protein CASSPLDRDQSPLHF.

The chain has TRBV5-5 and TRBJ1-2, with D maybe TRBD1 (5 bases). V was pared by 4 bases and J by 4 bases, with 17 bases between. The germline V gene has CDR1 SGHKS and CDR2 YYEKEE (reference sequence). CDR3 length equals 15 residues. CDR3 coding DNA: TGTGCCAGCAGCCCGTTAGTGGTGGGGACCTATGGCTACACCTTC. It encodes CASSPLVVGTYGYTF.

The chain has TRBV28 and TRBJ1-3; no firm D call. Between the trimmed V and J ends, which lost 4 bases and 1 base, there was a span of 8 bases. CDR1 and CDR2 (germline): MDHEN, SYDVKM. This CDR3 comprises 14 residues. The CDR3 DNA follows: TGTGCCAGCAGTTACCAGAGATCTGGAAACACCATATATTTT. Translation gives CASSYQRSGNTIYF.

The count of this clone is one. The chain links TRBV11-3 to TRBJ1-1; 7 positions agree with TRBD1. Losses at the gene ends were 5 bases for V and 5 bases for J; bases not matched to a gene: 11. The CDR3 has 15 amino acids. Germline-derived CDR1 and CDR2 are SGHNT and YENEEA. The DNA of the CDR3 is TGTGCCAGCAGCCCCTCGGACAGGAGGAGTACTGAAGCTTTCTTT. It yields the protein CASSPSDRRSTEAFF.

This clone was observed once. V is TRBV5-6 and J is TRBJ1-6, with D tentatively TRBD1 (5 bases). This CDR3 has 17 residues. V was shortened by 0 bases and J by 4 bases, with 14 bases between the two germline ends. CDR1 and CDR2 (germline): SGHDT, YYEEEE. The CDR3 here is CASSLEGTPTYNSPLHF. Written as DNA, the CDR3 is TGTGCCAGCAGCTTGGAGGGGACTCCCACGTATAATTCACCCCTCCACTTT.

The chain is built from TRBV6-6 and TRBJ2-6; D may be TRBD2 (5 bases). Per germline, CDR1 MNHNY and CDR2 SVGAGI (reference sequence). The CDR3 has 14 residues. Deletions cut 8 bases from V and 2 bases from J, with 10 bases between. As DNA, the CDR3 is TGTGCCAGCCGGGGTAGGGCTGGGGCCAACGTCCTGACTTTC. It specifies CASRGRAGANVLTF.

CDR3 in amino acids: CASSNGISPLHF. In DNA form, the CDR3 reads TGTGCCAGCAGTAACGGGATTTCACCCCTCCACTTT. The genes are TRBV27 and TRBJ1-6; D remains unclear. V was trimmed by 5 bases and J by 9 bases, leaving 8 bases between them. CDR1 is MNHEY, CDR2 SMNVEV, per germline (reference sequence). The CDR3 contains 12 residues.

The CDR3 loop is CASSYDRVVGNTIYF. The CDR3 DNA reads TGTGCCAGCAGTTACGACAGGGTAGTGGGGAACACCATATATTTT. The chain links TRBV6-5 to TRBJ1-3; TRBD1 matches at 7 bases. The J segment lost 7 bases and the V segment lost 2 bases, leaving 8 bases of the junction unmatched. In germline, CDR1 is MNHEY, CDR2 SVGAGI. The CDR3 has 15 residues.